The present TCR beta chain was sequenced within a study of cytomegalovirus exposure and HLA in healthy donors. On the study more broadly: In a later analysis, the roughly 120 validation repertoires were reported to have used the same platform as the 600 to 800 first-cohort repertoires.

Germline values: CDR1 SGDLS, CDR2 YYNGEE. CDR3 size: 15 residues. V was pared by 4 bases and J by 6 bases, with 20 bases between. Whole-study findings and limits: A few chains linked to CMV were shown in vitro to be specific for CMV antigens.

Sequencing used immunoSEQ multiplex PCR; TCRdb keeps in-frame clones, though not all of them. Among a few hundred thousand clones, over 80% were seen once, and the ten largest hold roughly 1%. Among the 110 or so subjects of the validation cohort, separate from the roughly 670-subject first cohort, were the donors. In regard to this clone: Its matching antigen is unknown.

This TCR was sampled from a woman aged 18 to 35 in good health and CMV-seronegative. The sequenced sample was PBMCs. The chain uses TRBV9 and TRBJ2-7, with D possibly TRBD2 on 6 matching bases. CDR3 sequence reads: CASSSHGRVQGEQYF. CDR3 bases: TGTGCCAGCAGCTCCCACGGGAGAGTGCAGGGCGAGCAGTACTTC.